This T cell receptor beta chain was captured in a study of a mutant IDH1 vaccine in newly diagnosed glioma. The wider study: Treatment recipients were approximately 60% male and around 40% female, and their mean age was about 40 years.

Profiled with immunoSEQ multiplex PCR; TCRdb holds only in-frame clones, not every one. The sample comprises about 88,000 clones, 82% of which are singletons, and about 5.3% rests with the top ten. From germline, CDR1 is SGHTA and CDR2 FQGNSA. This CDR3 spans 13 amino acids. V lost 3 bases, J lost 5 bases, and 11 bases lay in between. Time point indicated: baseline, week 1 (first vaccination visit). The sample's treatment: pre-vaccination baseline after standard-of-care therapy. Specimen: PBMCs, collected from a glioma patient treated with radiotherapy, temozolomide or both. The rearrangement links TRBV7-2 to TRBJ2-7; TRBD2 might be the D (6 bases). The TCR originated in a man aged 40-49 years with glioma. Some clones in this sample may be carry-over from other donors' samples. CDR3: CASSLGAGHEQYF. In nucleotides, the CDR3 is TGTGCCAGCAGCTTGGGAGCGGGCCACGAGCAGTACTTC.